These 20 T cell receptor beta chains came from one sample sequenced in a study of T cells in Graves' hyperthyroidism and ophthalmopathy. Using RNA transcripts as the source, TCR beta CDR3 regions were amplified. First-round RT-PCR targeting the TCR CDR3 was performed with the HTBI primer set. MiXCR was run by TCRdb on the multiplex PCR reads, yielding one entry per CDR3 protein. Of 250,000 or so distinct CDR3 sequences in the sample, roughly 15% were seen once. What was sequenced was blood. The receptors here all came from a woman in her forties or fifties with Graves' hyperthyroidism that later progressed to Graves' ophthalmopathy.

The CDR3 nucleotides are TGTGCCAGTAGTATCGGGGGGTCAGCGGGAGGAGGTACCTACAATGAGCAGTTCTTC. This translates into CASSIGGSAGGGTYNEQFF. This chain joins TRBV19 and TRBJ2-1, with 9 bases identical to TRBD2. CDR3 length equals 19 residues. Germline loops: CDR1 LNHDA, CDR2 SQIVND (reference sequence). V shed 3 bases and J 2 bases; nucleotides not matched to a gene: 14.

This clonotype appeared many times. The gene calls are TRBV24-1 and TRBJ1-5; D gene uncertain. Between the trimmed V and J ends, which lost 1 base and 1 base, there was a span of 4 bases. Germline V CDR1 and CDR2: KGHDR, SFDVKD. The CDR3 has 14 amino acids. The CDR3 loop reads CATSDFNSNQPQHF. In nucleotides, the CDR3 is TGTGCCACCAGTGATTTCAACAGCAATCAGCCCCAGCATTTT.

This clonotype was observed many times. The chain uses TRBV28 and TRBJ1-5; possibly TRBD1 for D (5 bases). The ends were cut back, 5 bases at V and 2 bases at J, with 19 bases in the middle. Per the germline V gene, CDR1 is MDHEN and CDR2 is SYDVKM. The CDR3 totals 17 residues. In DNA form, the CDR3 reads TGTGCCAGCAGTCCCCCGGCCGGGGACTTCCGCAATCAGCCCCAGCATTTT. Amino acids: CASSPPAGDFRNQPQHF.

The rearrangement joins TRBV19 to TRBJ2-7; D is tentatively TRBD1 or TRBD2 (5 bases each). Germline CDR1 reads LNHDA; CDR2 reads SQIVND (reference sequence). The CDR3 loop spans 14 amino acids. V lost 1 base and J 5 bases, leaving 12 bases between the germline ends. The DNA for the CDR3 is TGTGCCAGTAGTATAGCGGGGCACAGCAACGAGCAGTACTTC. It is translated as CASSIAGHSNEQYF.

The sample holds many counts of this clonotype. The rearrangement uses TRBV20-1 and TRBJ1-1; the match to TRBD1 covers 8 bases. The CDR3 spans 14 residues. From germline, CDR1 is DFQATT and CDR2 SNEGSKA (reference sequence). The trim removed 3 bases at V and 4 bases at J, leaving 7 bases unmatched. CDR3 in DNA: TGCAGTGCTAGTACGACAGGGGTGGGCACTGAAGCTTTCTTT. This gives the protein CSASTTGVGTEAFF.

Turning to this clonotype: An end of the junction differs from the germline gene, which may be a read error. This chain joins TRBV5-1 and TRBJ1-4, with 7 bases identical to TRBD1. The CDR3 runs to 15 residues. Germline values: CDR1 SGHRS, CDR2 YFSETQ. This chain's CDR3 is CAGSTTGLDNEKLFF. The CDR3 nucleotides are TGCGCCGGCAGCACGACAGGGCTTGATAATGAAAAACTGTTTTTT.

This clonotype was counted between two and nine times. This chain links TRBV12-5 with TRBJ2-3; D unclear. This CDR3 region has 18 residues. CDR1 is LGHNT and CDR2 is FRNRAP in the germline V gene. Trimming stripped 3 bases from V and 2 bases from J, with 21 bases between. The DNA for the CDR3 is TGTGCTAGTGGTTTACCTAATCCCGTGACGGGCCTCACAGATACGCAGTATTTT. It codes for CASGLPNPVTGLTDTQYF.

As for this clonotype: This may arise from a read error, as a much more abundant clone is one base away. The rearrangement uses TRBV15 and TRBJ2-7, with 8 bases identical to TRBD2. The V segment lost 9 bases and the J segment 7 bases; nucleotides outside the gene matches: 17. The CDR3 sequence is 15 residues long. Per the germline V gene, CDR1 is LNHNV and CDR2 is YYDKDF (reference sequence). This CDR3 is CATIGGLAIGGEQYF. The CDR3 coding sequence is TGTGCCACGATCGGCGGACTAGCAATCGGGGGTGAGCAGTACTTC.

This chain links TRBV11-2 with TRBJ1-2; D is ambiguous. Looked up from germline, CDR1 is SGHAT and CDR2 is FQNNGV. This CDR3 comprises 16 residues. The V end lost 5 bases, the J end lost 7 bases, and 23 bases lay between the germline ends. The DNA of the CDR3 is TGTGCCAGCAGCCAACCTACTGGGGTCAGCACCCTTGGCTACACCTTC. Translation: CASSQPTGVSTLGYTF. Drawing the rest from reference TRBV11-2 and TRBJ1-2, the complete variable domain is EAGVAQSPRYKIIEKRQSVAFWCNPISGHATLYWYQQILGQGPKLLIQFQNNGVVDDSQLPKDRFSAERLKGVDSTLKIQPAKLEDSAVYLCASSQPTGVSTLGYTFGSGTRLTVV.

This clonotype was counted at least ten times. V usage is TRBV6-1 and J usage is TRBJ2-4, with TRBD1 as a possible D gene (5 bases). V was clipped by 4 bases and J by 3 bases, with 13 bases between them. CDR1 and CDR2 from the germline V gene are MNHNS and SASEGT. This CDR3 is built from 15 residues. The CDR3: CASSADRALKNIQYF. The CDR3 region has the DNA TGTGCCAGCAGTGCTGACAGAGCTCTCAAAAACATTCAGTACTTC.

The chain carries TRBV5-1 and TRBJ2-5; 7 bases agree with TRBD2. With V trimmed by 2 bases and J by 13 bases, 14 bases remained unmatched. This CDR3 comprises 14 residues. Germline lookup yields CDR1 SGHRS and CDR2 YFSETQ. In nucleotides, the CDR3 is TGCGCCAGCAGCTTCGGGACTATCCCCGAATACTGGTACTTC. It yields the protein CASSFGTIPEYWYF.

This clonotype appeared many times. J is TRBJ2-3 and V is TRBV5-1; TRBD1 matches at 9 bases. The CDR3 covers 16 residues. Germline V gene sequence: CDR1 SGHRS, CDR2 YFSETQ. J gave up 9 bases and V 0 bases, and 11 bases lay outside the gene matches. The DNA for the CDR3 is TGCGCCAGCAGCTTGGCCGGGGGACAGGGACCCCTAACGCAGTATTTT. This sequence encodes CASSLAGGQGPLTQYF.

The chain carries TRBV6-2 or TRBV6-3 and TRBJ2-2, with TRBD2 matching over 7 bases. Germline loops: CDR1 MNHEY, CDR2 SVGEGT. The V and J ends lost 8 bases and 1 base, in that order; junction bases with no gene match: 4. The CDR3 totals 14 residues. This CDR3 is CASWGGRNTGELFF. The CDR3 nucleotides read TGTGCCAGCTGGGGCGGGAGGAACACCGGGGAGCTGTTTTTT.

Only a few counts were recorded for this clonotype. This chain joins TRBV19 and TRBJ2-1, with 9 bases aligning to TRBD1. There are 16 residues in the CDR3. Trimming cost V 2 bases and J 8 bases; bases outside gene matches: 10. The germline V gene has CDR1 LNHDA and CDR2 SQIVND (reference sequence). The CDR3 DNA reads TGTGCCAGTAGTATAATTGGGACAGGGAGGAACGATGAGCAGTTCTTC. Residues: CASSIIGTGRNDEQFF.

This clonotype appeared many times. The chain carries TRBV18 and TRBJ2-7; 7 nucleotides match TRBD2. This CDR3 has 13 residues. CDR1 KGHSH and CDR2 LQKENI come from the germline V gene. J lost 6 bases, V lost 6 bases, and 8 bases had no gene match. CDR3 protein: CASSPPPGGEQYF. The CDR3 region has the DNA TGTGCCAGCTCCCCCCCCCCGGGGGGCGAGCAGTACTTC.

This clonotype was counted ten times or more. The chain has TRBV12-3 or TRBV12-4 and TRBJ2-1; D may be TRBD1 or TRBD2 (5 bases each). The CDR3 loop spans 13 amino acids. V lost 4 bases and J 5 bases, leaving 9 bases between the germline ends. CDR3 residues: CASSWDENNEQFF. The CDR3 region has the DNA TGTGCCAGCAGTTGGGACGAGAACAATGAGCAGTTCTTC.

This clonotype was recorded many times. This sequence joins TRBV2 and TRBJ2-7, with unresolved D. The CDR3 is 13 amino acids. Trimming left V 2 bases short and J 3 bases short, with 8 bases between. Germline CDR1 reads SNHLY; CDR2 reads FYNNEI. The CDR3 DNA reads TGTGCCAGCAGTGAAACAGAGCTCTACGAGCAGTACTTC. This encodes CASSETELYEQYF.

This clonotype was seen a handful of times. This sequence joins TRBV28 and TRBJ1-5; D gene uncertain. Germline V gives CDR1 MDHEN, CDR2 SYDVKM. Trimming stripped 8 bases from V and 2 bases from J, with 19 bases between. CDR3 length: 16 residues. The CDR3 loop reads CASRNSQRAGNQPQHF. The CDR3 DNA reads TGTGCCAGCCGAAACTCCCAGCGTGCGGGCAATCAGCCCCAGCATTTT.

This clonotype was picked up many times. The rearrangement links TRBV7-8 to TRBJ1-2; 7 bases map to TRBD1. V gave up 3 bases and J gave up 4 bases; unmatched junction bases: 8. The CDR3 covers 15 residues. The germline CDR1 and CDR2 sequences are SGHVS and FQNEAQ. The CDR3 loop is CASSFVEGASYGYTF. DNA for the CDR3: TGTGCCAGCAGCTTCGTGGAGGGGGCTTCCTATGGCTACACCTTC. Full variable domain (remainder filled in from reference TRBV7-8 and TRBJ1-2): GAGVSQSPRYKVAKRGQDVALRCDPISGHVSLFWYQQALGQGPEFLTYFQNEAQLDKSGLPSDRFFAERPEGSVSTLKIQRTQQEDSAVYLCASSFVEGASYGYTFGSGTRLTVV.

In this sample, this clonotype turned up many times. The chain's CDR3 is CASSLSGTLGDEQFF. CDR3 sequence (DNA): TGTGCCAGCAGCCTTAGCGGGACGCTGGGCGATGAGCAGTTCTTC. The chain uses TRBV6-1 and TRBJ2-1; 8 bases fit TRBD2. Germline V gives CDR1 MNHNS, CDR2 SASEGT. The CDR3 runs 15 residues. With 6 bases clipped from V and 8 bases from J, the junction kept 12 bases outside the gene matches.